What follows is one TCR beta chain and its context. This entry belongs to a study of CD8 T cells in Susac syndrome. Trimming removed 7 bases from V and 2 bases from J, with 14 bases in between. Germline CDR1 and CDR2: MNHEY and SMNVEV (reference sequence). There are 15 residues in the CDR3. Random-hexamer reverse transcription was applied to about 0.45 to 1 ug RNA. TCRdb passed the immunoSEQ multiplex PCR reads through MiXCR, listing each CDR3 protein once. The sample yields about 130,000 distinct CDR3 sequences, approximately 93% seen once. This receptor was obtained from a human donor with multiple sclerosis. Material: CD8+ T cells from PBMCs. The rearrangement uses TRBV27 and TRBJ2-2, with TRBD1 as a possible D gene (7 bases). CDR3 region: CASTPGDSNTGELFF. DNA for the CDR3: TGTGCCAGCACCCCGGGGGACAGCAACACCGGGGAGCTGTTTTTT.